This T cell receptor beta chain was recorded in a study of blood T cell repertoires in COVID-19. Study as a whole: COVID-19 samples from acute and convalescent phases originated in the United States, Italy and Spain. PBMCs, B-cell-depleted T cells, or T cells provided the cDNA or gDNA that made up the material.

Membership in each cohort depended on participant-reported clinical history. Two consecutive negative NP/OP PCR tests, clearance, or resolved symptoms defined Cohort 3 recovery. The assay was immunoSEQ multiplex PCR, and TCRdb's table has in-frame clones only and misses some. This table has some 300,000 clones, approximately 84% appearing once. This receptor was taken from a woman in her 30s who had recovered from COVID-19. The sample consisted of PBMCs or T cells enriched from blood (not recorded which).

DNA for the CDR3: TGTGCCAGTAGCACCCAACCACGGGACAGGGTTGGCAATGAGCAGTTCTTC. Residues: CASSTQPRDRVGNEQFF. The chain recombines TRBV19 with TRBJ2-1; 9 bases are a match to TRBD1. Per the germline V gene, CDR1 is LNHDA and CDR2 is SQIVND (reference sequence). V lost 6 bases, J lost 6 bases, and 15 bases stayed unmatched. The length of the CDR3 is 17 residues. The full variable domain, in which reference TRBV19 and TRBJ2-1 provide the parts outside the CDR3, is DGGITQSPKYLFRKEGQNVTLSCEQNLNHDAMYWYRQDPGQGLRLIYYSQIVNDFQKGDIAEGYSVSREKKESFPLTVTSAQKNPTAFYLCASSTQPRDRVGNEQFFGPGTRLTVL.